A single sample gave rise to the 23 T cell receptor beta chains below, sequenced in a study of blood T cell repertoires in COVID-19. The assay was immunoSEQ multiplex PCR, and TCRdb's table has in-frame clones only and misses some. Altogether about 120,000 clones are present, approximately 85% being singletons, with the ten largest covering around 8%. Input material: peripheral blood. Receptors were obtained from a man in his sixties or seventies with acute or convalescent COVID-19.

The CDR3 loop is CAWTKPPLTDTQYF. DNA of the CDR3: TGTGCCTGGACGAAGCCTCCGCTCACAGATACGCAGTATTTT. The chain uses TRBV30 and TRBJ2-3; D unclear. CDR1 GTSNPN and CDR2 SVGIG come from the germline V gene (reference sequence). This CDR3 is built from 14 residues. Trimming cost V 4 bases and J 2 bases, with 13 bases left between them.

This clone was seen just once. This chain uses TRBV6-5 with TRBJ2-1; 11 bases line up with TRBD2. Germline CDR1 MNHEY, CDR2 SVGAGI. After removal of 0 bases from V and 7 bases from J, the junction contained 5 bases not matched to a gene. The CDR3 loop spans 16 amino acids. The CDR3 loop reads CASSYSTSGTRNEQFF. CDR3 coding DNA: TGTGCCAGCAGTTACTCGACTAGCGGGACTCGGAATGAGCAGTTCTTC.

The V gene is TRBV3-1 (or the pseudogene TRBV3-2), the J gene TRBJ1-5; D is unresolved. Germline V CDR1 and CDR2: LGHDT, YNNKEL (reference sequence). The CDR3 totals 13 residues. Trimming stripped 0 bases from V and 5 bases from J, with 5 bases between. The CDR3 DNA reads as TGTGCCAGCAGCCAAGATCGGGATCAGCCCCAGCATTTT. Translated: CASSQDRDQPQHF.

The CDR3 nucleotides are TGTGCCATCAGTGAGCAAGCGGGGAATTCACCCCTCCACTTT. It translates to CAISEQAGNSPLHF. The rearrangement uses TRBV10-3 and TRBJ1-6; D unresolved. Germline-derived CDR1 and CDR2 are ENHRY and SYGVKD. This CDR3 comprises 14 residues. Trimming removed 2 bases at V and 7 bases at J, with 9 bases between.

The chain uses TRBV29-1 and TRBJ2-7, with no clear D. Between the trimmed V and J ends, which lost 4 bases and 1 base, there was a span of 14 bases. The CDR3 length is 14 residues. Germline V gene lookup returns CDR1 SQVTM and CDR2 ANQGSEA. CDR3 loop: CSVVPQLNSYEQYF. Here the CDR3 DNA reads TGCAGCGTTGTCCCCCAACTAAATTCCTACGAGCAGTACTTC.

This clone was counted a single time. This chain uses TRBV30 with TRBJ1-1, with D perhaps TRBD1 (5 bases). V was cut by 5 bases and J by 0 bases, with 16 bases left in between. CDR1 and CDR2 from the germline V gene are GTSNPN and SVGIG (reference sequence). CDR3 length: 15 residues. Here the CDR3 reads CAWGGTPNMNTEAFF. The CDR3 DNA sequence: TGTGCCTGGGGCGGGACTCCTAATATGAACACTGAAGCTTTCTTT.

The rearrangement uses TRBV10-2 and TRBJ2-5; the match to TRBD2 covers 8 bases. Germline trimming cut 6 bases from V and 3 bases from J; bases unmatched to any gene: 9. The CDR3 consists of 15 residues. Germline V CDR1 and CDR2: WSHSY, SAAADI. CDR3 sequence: CASRVGLAGEETQYF. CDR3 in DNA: TGCGCCAGCAGGGTAGGCCTAGCGGGTGAAGAGACCCAGTACTTC.

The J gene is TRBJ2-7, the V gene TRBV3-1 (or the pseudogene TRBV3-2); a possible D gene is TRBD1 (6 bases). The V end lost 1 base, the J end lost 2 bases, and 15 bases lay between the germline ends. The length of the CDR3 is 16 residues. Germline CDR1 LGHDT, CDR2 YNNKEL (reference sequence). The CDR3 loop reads CASSQGYATGPYEQYF. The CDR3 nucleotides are TGTGCCAGCAGCCAAGGTTACGCGACAGGACCCTACGAGCAGTACTTC.

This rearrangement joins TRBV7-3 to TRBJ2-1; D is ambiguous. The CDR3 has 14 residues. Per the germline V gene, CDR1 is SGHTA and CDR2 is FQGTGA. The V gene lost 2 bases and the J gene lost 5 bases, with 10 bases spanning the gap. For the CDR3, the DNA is TGTGCCAGCAGCTTAGGCTACAGTAACAATGAGCAGTTCTTC. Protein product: CASSLGYSNNEQFF.

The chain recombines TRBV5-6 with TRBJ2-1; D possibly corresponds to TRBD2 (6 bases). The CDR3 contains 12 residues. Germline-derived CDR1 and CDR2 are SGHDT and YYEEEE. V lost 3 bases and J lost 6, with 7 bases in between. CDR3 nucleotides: TGTGCCAGCAGCTCGGGGGTCAATGAGCAGTTCTTC. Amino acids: CASSSGVNEQFF.

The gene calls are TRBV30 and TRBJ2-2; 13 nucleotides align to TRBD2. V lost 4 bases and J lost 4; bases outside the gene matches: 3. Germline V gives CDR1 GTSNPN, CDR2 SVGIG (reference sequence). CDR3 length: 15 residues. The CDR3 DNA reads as TGTGCCTGGAAACTAGCGGGGGGGCGCACCGGGGAGCTGTTTTTT. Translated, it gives CAWKLAGGRTGELFF.

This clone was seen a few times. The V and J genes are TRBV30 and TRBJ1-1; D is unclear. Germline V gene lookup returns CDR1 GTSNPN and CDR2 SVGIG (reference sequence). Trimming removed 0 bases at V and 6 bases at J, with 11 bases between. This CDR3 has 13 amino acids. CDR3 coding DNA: TGTGCCTGGAGTGTATCCGGTCGGTCTGAAGCTTTCTTT. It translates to CAWSVSGRSEAFF.

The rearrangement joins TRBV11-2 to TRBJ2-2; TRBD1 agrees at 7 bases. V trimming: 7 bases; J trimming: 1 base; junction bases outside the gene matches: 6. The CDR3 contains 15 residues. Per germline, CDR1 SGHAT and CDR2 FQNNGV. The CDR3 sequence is CASTPRTGNTGELFF. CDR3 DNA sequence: TGTGCCAGCACCCCTAGGACAGGGAACACCGGGGAGCTGTTTTTT.

The CDR3 region has the DNA TGTGCCAGCATCGGCGGGACGTCGAACACCGGGGAGCTGTTTTTT. Translated: CASIGGTSNTGELFF. V is TRBV6-5 and J is TRBJ2-2; D may be TRBD2 (6 bases). This CDR3 contains 15 residues. Germline loops: CDR1 MNHEY, CDR2 SVGAGI. V shed 7 bases and J shed 0 bases, with 12 bases lying between them.

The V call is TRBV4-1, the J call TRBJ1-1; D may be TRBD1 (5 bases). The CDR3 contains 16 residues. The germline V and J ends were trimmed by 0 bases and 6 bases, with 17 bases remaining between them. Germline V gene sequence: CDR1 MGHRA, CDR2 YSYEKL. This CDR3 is CASSQETAGSRSEAFF. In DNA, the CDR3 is TGCGCCAGCAGCCAAGAAACGGCAGGGTCACGGTCTGAAGCTTTCTTT.

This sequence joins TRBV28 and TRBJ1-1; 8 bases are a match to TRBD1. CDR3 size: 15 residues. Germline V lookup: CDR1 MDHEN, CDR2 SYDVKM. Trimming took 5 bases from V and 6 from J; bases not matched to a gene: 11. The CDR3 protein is CASSGGRQGAAEAFF. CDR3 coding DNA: TGTGCCAGCAGTGGGGGGCGTCAGGGGGCGGCTGAAGCTTTCTTT.

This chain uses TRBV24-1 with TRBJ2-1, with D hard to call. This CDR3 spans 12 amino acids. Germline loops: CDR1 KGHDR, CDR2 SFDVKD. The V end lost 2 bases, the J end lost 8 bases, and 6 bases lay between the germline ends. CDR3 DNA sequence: TGTGCCACCAGTGATTATTCGGATGAGCAGTTCTTC. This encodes CATSDYSDEQFF.

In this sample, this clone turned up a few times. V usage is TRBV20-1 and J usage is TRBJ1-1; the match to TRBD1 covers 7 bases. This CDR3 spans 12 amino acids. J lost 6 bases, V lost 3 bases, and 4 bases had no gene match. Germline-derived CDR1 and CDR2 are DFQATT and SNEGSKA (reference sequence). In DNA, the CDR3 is TGCAGTGCTAGTCAGGGGGAGGCTGAAGCTTTCTTT. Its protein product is CSASQGEAEAFF.

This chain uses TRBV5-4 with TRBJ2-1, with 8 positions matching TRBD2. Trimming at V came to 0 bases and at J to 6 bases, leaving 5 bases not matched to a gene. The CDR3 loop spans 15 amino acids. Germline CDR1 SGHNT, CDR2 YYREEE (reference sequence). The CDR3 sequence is CASSLGSGTPNEQFF. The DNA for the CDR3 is TGTGCCAGCAGCTTGGGTAGCGGGACTCCCAATGAGCAGTTCTTC.

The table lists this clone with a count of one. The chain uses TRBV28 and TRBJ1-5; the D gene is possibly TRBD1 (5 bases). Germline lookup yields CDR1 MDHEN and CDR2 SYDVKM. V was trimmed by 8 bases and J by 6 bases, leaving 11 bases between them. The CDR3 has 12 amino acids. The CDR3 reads CASRRAGQPQHF. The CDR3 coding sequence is TGTGCCAGCCGCAGGGCCGGTCAGCCCCAGCATTTT.

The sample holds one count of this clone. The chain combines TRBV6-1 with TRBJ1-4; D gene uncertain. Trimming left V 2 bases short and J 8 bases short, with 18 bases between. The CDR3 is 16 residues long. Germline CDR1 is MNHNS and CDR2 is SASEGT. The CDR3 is CASSEIFNPSEEKLFF. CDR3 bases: TGTGCCAGCAGTGAAATTTTTAATCCCTCGGAGGAAAAACTGTTTTTT.

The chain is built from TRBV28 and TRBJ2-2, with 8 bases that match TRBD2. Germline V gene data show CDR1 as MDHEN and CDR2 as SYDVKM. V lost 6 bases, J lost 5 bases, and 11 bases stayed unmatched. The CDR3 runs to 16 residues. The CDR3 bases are TGTGCCAGCAGCCCATCCGGACTAGCAGCAACCGGGGAGCTGTTTTTT. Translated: CASSPSGLAATGELFF.

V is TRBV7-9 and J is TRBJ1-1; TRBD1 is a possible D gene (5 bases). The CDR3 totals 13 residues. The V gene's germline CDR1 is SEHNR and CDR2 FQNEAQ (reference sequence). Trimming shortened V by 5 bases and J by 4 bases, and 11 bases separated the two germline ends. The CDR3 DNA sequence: TGTGCCAGCAGCCAGGGCGGGGGCACTGAAGCTTTCTTT. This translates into CASSQGGGTEAFF.